This T cell receptor beta chain was profiled in a study of cytomegalovirus exposure and HLA in healthy donors. For the study at large: From donors who were HLA-typed, an early data release held approximately 80 million unique TCRs. Of all 400 or so donors who were genotyped, 75% to 85% belonged to the Caucasian-associated ancestry cluster.

This clone has just one count. The PCR employed 60 Vbeta primers together with 13 Jbeta primers. Sequencing was performed with immunoSEQ multiplex PCR; in TCRdb, only in-frame clones are kept and a portion is missing. The profile shows more than 70,000 clones, around four fifths of them singletons. Per the germline V gene, CDR1 is SGHVS and CDR2 is FQNEAQ. This CDR3 has 13 amino acids. The V end lost 0 bases, the J end lost 2 bases, and 5 bases lay between the germline ends. What was sequenced was PBMCs. This TCR came from a boy aged 5 to 17 in good health and CMV-seronegative. This chain connects TRBV7-8 to TRBJ2-7, with a weak D call TRBD1 (5 bases). Written as DNA, the CDR3 is TGTGCCAGCAGCTTAGCGGACACCTACGAGCAGTACTTC. It translates to CASSLADTYEQYF.